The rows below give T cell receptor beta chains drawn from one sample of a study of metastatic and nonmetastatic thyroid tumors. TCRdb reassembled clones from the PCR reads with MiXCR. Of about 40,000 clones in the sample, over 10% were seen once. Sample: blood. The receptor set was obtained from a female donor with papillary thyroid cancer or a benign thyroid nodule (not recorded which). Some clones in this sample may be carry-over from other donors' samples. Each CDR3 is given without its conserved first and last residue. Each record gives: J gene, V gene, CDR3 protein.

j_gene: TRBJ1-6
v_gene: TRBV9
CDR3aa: ASSQGQFNSPLH

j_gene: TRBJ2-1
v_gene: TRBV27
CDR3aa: ASSLTGPRGQQF

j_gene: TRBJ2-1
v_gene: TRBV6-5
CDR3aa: ASSDSGTSGRGVEQF

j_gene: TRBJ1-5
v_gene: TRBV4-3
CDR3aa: ASSQDIGASSFGSQH

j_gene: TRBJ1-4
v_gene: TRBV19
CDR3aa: ASSQWGRATNEKLF

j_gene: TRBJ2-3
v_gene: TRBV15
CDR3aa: ATSRAGQGAADTQY

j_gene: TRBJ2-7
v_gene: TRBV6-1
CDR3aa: ARPNTPLGRYEQY

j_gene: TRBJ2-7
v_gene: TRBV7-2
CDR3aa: ASSTSGHSAYEQY

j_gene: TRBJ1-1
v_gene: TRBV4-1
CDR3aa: ASSHGPKWVVMESTEAF

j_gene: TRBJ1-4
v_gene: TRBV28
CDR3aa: ASVQTGQGLEKLF

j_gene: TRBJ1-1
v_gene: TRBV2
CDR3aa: ASSEGQGANTEAF

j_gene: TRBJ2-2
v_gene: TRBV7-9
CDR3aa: ASSLVHRQEKNTGELF

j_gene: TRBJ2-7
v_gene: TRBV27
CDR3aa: ASSYSGGADEQY

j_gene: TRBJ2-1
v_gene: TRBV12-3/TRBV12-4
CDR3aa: ASSFGAIGSYNEQF